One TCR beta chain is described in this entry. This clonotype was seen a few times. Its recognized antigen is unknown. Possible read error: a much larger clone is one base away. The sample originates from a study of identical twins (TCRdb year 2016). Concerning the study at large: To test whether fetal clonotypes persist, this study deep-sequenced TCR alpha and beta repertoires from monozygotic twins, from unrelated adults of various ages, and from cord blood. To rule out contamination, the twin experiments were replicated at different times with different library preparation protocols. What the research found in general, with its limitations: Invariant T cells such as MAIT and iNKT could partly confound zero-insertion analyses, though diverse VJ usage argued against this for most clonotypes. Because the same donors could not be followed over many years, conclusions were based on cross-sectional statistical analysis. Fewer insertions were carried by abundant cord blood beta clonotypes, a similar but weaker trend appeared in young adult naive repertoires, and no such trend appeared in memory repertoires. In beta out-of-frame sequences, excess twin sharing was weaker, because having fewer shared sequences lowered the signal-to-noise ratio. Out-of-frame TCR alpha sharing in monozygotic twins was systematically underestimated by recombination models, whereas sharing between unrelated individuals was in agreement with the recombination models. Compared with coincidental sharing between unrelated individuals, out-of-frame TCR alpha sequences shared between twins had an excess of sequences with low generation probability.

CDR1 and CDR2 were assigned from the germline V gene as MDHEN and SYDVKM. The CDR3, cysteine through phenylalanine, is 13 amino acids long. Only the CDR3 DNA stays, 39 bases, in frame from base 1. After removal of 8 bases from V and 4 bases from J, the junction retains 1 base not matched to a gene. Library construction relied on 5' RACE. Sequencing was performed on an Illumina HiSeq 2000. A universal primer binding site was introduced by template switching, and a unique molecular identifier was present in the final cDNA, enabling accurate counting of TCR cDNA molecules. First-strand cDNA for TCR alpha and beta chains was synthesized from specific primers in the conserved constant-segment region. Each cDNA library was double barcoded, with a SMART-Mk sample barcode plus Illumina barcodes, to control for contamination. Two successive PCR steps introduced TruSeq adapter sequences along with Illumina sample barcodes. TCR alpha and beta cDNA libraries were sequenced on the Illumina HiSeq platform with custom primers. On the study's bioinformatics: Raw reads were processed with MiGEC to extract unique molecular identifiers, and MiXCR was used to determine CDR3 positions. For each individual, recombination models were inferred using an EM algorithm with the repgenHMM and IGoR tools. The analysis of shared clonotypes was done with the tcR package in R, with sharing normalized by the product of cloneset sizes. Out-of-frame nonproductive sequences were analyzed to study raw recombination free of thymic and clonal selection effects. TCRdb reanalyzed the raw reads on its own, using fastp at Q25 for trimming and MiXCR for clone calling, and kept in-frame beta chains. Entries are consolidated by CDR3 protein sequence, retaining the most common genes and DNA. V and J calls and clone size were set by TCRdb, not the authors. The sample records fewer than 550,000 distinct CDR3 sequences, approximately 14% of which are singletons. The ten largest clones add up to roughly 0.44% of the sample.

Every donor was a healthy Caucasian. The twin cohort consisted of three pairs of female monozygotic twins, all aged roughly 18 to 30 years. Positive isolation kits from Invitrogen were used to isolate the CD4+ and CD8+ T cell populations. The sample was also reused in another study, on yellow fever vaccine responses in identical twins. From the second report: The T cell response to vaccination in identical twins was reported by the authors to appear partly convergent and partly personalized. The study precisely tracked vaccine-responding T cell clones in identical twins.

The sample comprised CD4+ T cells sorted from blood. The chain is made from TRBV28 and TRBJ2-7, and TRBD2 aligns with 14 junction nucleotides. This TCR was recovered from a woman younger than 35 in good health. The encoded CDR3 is CASGTSGRYEQYF. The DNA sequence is TGTGCCAGCGGGACTAGCGGGAGATACGAGCAGTACTTC.